Listed below are T cell receptor beta chains from one sample, sequenced in a study of identical twins. Each CDR3 protein gets one entry after TCRdb re-called the 5' RACE reads with MiXCR. Of about 330,000 distinct CDR3 sequences in the sample, approximately 13% are singletons; the top ten hold just over 7%. These data were also filed under a second study, of yellow fever vaccine responses in identical twins.

Source material: CD8+ T cells sorted from blood. The receptors come from a woman younger than 30 in good health. Each CDR3 is given with its conserved first and last residue. A D gene is named only where the DNA matches it firmly. Some rows have no size entry. The others give once, few or many, or a class for an expanded clone.

abundance: -; j_gene: TRBJ2-7; d_gene: -; v_gene: TRBV12-3/TRBV12-4; len: 14; CDR3nt: TGTGCCAGCAGTCCCCGGGGGAGTTATTACGAGCAGTACTTC; CDR3aa: CASSPRGSYYEQYF
abundance: many; j_gene: TRBJ2-5; d_gene: -; v_gene: TRBV18; len: 14; CDR3nt: TGTGCCAGCTCACCACGAGACTATCAAGAGACCCAGTACTTC; CDR3aa: CASSPRDYQETQYF
abundance: few; j_gene: TRBJ2-5; d_gene: -; v_gene: TRBV7-9; len: 14; CDR3nt: TGTGCCAGCAGCTTAGTGGCAGGGACGGAGACCCAGTACTTC; CDR3aa: CASSLVAGTETQYF
abundance: many; j_gene: TRBJ2-7; d_gene: -; v_gene: TRBV12-3/TRBV12-4; len: 11; CDR3nt: TGTGCCAGCAGTTTTCCTGGTGAGCAGTACTTC; CDR3aa: CASSFPGEQYF
abundance: few; j_gene: TRBJ2-5; d_gene: -; v_gene: TRBV15; len: 13; CDR3nt: TGTGCCACCAGCTACGGGGGTCAAGAGACCCAGTACTTC; CDR3aa: CATSYGGQETQYF
abundance: many; j_gene: TRBJ1-3; d_gene: -; v_gene: TRBV9; len: 13; CDR3nt: TGTGCCAGCAGCGCCGGTTTGGGAAACACCATATATTTT; CDR3aa: CASSAGLGNTIYF
abundance: -; j_gene: TRBJ2-1; d_gene: -; v_gene: TRBV20-1; len: 15; CDR3nt: TGCAGTGCTAGAGATATGCCCGGCTGGGGAAATGAGCAGTTCTTC; CDR3aa: CSARDMPGWGNEQFF
abundance: few; j_gene: TRBJ2-1; d_gene: TRBD2; v_gene: TRBV7-7; len: 18; CDR3nt: TGTGCCAGCAGCCGGGGGCTAGCGGGGGGGGAATATTACAATGAGCAGTTCTTC; CDR3aa: CASSRGLAGGEYYNEQFF
abundance: few; j_gene: TRBJ2-7; d_gene: -; v_gene: TRBV7-9; len: 12; CDR3nt: TGTGCCAGCAGCTTTGGTCGGGACGAGCAGTACTTC; CDR3aa: CASSFGRDEQYF
abundance: few; j_gene: TRBJ1-2; d_gene: TRBD1; v_gene: TRBV12-3/TRBV12-4; len: 16; CDR3nt: TGTGCCAGCACCCCGGAGGGGGCAGGACCTAACTATGGCTACACCTTC; CDR3aa: CASTPEGAGPNYGYTF
abundance: -; j_gene: TRBJ1-2; d_gene: -; v_gene: TRBV3-1; len: 15; CDR3nt: TGTGCCAGCAGCCCCAAGTTCGCGGGCGCCTATGGCTACACCTTC; CDR3aa: CASSPKFAGAYGYTF
abundance: few; j_gene: TRBJ1-1; d_gene: -; v_gene: TRBV7-9; len: 12; CDR3nt: TGTGCCAGCAGCTTTGAACCCACTGAAGCTTTCTTT; CDR3aa: CASSFEPTEAFF
abundance: many; j_gene: TRBJ1-1; d_gene: -; v_gene: TRBV4-1; len: 15; CDR3nt: TGCGCCAGCAGCCGTCCAGGGCAACTGAACACTGAAGCTTTCTTT; CDR3aa: CASSRPGQLNTEAFF
abundance: many; j_gene: TRBJ1-1; d_gene: TRBD1; v_gene: TRBV29-1; len: 13; CDR3nt: TGCAGCGTTCCCGGACAGGGGTTGGATGAAGCTTTCTTT; CDR3aa: CSVPGQGLDEAFF
abundance: -; j_gene: TRBJ2-5; d_gene: -; v_gene: TRBV6-2/TRBV6-3; len: 18; CDR3nt: TGTGCCAGCAGTTACGAAGGGAGTAGGGAGCCCGAACAAGAGACCCAGTACTTC; CDR3aa: CASSYEGSREPEQETQYF
abundance: -; j_gene: TRBJ2-3; d_gene: TRBD1; v_gene: TRBV13; len: 16; CDR3nt: TGTGCCAGCAGCGCAGGGACAGGTAGTAGCACAGATACGCAGTATTTT; CDR3aa: CASSAGTGSSTDTQYF
abundance: many; j_gene: TRBJ1-1; d_gene: -; v_gene: TRBV7-6; len: 13; CDR3nt: TGTGCCAGCAGCTCGAACATGAACACTGAAGCTTTCTTT; CDR3aa: CASSSNMNTEAFF
abundance: -; j_gene: TRBJ2-1; d_gene: TRBD2; v_gene: TRBV6-5; len: 15; CDR3nt: TGTGCCAGCAGTTATGACTGGCGGGGGGGCAATGAGCAGTTCTTC; CDR3aa: CASSYDWRGGNEQFF
abundance: -; j_gene: TRBJ2-2; d_gene: TRBD2; v_gene: TRBV27; len: 16; CDR3nt: TGTGCCAGCAGTTTAGCGGGGGGGAAACGTCTCGGGGAGCTGTTTTTT; CDR3aa: CASSLAGGKRLGELFF
abundance: few; j_gene: TRBJ2-1; d_gene: -; v_gene: TRBV12-3/TRBV12-4; len: 14; CDR3nt: TGTGCCAGCACCTTTGCAAACTCCTACAATGAGCAGTTCTTC; CDR3aa: CASTFANSYNEQFF
abundance: many; j_gene: TRBJ2-3; d_gene: TRBD2; v_gene: TRBV7-9; len: 16; CDR3nt: TGTGCCAGCAGCTTAGAGTCGACTAGCGGGAGCTATACGCAGTATTTT; CDR3aa: CASSLESTSGSYTQYF
abundance: -; j_gene: TRBJ2-5; d_gene: -; v_gene: TRBV28; len: 15; CDR3nt: TGTGCCAGCAGTCCGGGACTGCAACTTCAAGAGACCCAGTACTTC; CDR3aa: CASSPGLQLQETQYF
abundance: few; j_gene: TRBJ2-2; d_gene: -; v_gene: TRBV2; len: 16; CDR3nt: TGTGCCAGCAGTGAATCCTGGACACCCAACACCGGGGAGCTGTTTTTT; CDR3aa: CASSESWTPNTGELFF
abundance: few; j_gene: TRBJ2-7; d_gene: -; v_gene: TRBV5-5; len: 13; CDR3nt: TGTGCCAGCAGCCCTCCAGGGACTTGGGAGCAGTACTTC; CDR3aa: CASSPPGTWEQYF
abundance: -; j_gene: TRBJ2-7; d_gene: TRBD1; v_gene: TRBV27; len: 15; CDR3nt: TGTGCCAGCAGTAGTCCGGGACAGGACTCCTACGAGCAGTACTTC; CDR3aa: CASSSPGQDSYEQYF
abundance: few; j_gene: TRBJ1-2; d_gene: -; v_gene: TRBV6-1; len: 15; CDR3nt: TGTGCCAGCAGCTTGGGGGACGCCGGTCCGGATGGCTACACCTTC; CDR3aa: CASSLGDAGPDGYTF
abundance: few; j_gene: TRBJ2-7; d_gene: TRBD2; v_gene: TRBV18; len: 16; CDR3nt: TGTGCCAGCTCACCCTCAAGGCTAGCGGCAACCTACGAGCAGTACTTC; CDR3aa: CASSPSRLAATYEQYF